These 2 T cell receptor beta chains share one sample of origin, sequenced in a study of T cell repertoires in cytomegalovirus infection. TCRdb processed the reads anew with MiXCR; each CDR3 protein has one entry. Of about 500,000 distinct CDR3 sequences listed, roughly a third are singletons. These TCRs are of unknown antigen specificity. The material sequenced was cultured PBMCs, taken from culture after CMV antigen stimulation. The receptors here all came from a human donor in good health (CMV status not recorded). Some clones in this sample may be carry-over from other donors' samples.

This clonotype showed up just a few times. J is TRBJ2-1 and V is TRBV25-1, with D unclear. The CDR3 spans 14 residues. V was clipped by 8 bases and J by 9 bases, with 20 bases between them. Germline V gene data show CDR1 as MGHDK and CDR2 as SYGVNS. The CDR3 bases are TGTGCCAGCCAGGACCCTACCCGAACGGGTGAGCAGTTCTTC. It codes for CASQDPTRTGEQFF.

This clonotype was picked up many times. The V call is TRBV6-1, the J call TRBJ2-7; TRBD2 is a possible D gene (5 bases). Trimming cost V 7 bases and J 3 bases, with 10 bases left between them. CDR3 size: 12 residues. CDR1 MNHNS and CDR2 SASEGT come from the germline V gene. The chain's CDR3 is CASKGGYYEQYF. The CDR3 DNA is TGTGCCAGCAAGGGCGGGTACTACGAGCAGTACTTC.